There are many counts of the clone carrying this T cell receptor (beta chain). Its antigen is unknown. These data come from a study of metastatic and nonmetastatic thyroid tumors. Study summary: Repertoire data that came from the blood and tumor or nodule tissue of malignant and benign thyroid patients were compared.

Study-level findings and limits: In blood and tumor, TCR beta diversity was reportedly significantly higher in malignant thyroid tumors than in benign nodules.

Thyroid surgery took place with no prior treatment in any patient. In the authors' methods: It was from CDR3 differences across clinicopathological groups that a distant-metastasis classifier for papillary thyroid cancer was built. Through MiXCR, TCRdb re-clonotyped the PCR reads. The V and J calls were not made by the authors but by TCRdb's processing. The table shows 15,000 to 20,000 clones, with 34% occurring only once. The receptor's source is a male donor with papillary thyroid cancer or a benign thyroid nodule (not recorded which). Some clones in this sample may be carry-over from other donors' samples. Sequences were obtained from tumor tissue.

This CDR3 is CASSLSGRSSGANVLTF. CDR3 DNA: TGTGCCAGCAGTTTATCCGGGAGGTCCTCTGGGGCCAACGTCCTGACTTTC. The chain carries TRBV28 and TRBJ2-6; TRBD2 agrees at 7 bases. V lost 1 base, J lost 0 bases, and 3 bases stayed unmatched. The CDR3 consists of 17 residues. Germline lookup yields CDR1 MDHEN and CDR2 SYDVKM. The full variable domain, rest sourced from reference TRBV28 and TRBJ2-6, is DVKVTQSSRYLVKRTGEKVFLECVQDMDHENMFWYRQDPGLGLRLIYFSYDVKMKEKGDIPEGYSVSREKKERFSLILESASTNQTSMYLCASSLSGRSSGANVLTFGAGSRLTVL.